One sample yielded the 30 T cell receptor beta chains listed below, sequenced in a study of cytomegalovirus exposure and HLA in healthy donors. The assay was immunoSEQ multiplex PCR, and TCRdb's table has in-frame clones only and misses some. The sample contains 300,000 or so clones, 88% of which appear only once. Sequencing was performed on PBMCs. The receptors originated from a man in his thirties or forties in good health and CMV-seronegative.

The chain carries TRBV6-5 and TRBJ1-2; 11 nucleotides line up with TRBD1. V lost 8 bases and J lost 7; bases outside the gene matches: 12. The CDR3 extends over 15 amino acids. CDR1 and CDR2 from the germline V gene are MNHEY and SVGAGI. The CDR3 here is CASLRWGQGVSGYTF. CDR3 nucleotide sequence: TGTGCCAGCCTACGTTGGGGACAGGGGGTCTCTGGCTACACCTTC.

The chain links TRBV9 to TRBJ2-3, with 8 bases that match TRBD2. Germline values: CDR1 SGDLS, CDR2 YYNGEE. The CDR3 covers 16 residues. Losses at the gene ends were 4 bases for V and 2 bases for J; bases not matched to a gene: 9. As DNA, the CDR3 is TGTGCCAGCAGCACAGAGGGAGCGGGGGACACAGATACGCAGTATTTT. Translation: CASSTEGAGDTDTQYF.

This chain connects TRBV6-4 to TRBJ2-5; 8 positions match TRBD2. The length of the CDR3 is 15 residues. V lost 6 bases and J lost 3; bases outside the gene matches: 9. Per germline, CDR1 MRHNA and CDR2 SNTAGT. The CDR3: CASSPGAGGEETQYF. The CDR3 coding sequence is TGTGCCAGCAGCCCGGGCGCCGGGGGGGAAGAGACCCAGTACTTC.

The V call is TRBV15, the J call TRBJ1-1; TRBD1 is a possible D gene (5 bases). The CDR3 consists of 16 residues. V was pared by 0 bases and J by 0 bases, with 11 bases between. Per the germline V gene, CDR1 is LNHNV and CDR2 is YYDKDF (reference sequence). The CDR3 region has the DNA TGTGCCACCAGCAGAGATTGGGGGGAAATGAACACTGAAGCTTTCTTT. Protein product: CATSRDWGEMNTEAFF.

The chain carries TRBV19 and TRBJ2-5; TRBD2 agrees at 13 bases. CDR1 LNHDA and CDR2 SQIVND come from the germline V gene (reference sequence). The V gene end was trimmed by 5 bases and the J gene end by 3 bases; junction bases not matched to a gene: 6. This CDR3 is built from 16 residues. In nucleotides, the CDR3 is TGTGCCAGTAGTTTAATGACTAGCGGGGGGAAAGAGACCCAGTACTTC. It translates to CASSLMTSGGKETQYF.

The chain has TRBV6-1 and TRBJ2-7; D possibly corresponds to TRBD1 (6 bases). This CDR3 spans 14 amino acids. The V and J ends lost 4 bases and 1 base respectively, with 11 bases between them. In germline, CDR1 is MNHNS, CDR2 SASEGT. The DNA for the CDR3 is TGTGCCAGCAGTGCTAGGACAGTTTCCTACGAGCAGTACTTC. Its translation: CASSARTVSYEQYF.

The V gene is TRBV19, the J gene TRBJ2-2; D not resolved. Between the trimmed V and J ends, which lost 7 bases and 2 bases, there was a span of 14 bases. CDR1 LNHDA and CDR2 SQIVND come from the germline V gene (reference sequence). The CDR3 extends over 15 amino acids. The CDR3: CASTVFALNTGELFF. The DNA of the CDR3 is TGTGCCAGTACGGTGTTCGCGTTAAACACCGGGGAGCTGTTTTTT.

This sequence joins TRBV27 and TRBJ1-2; D is perhaps TRBD1 (6 bases). The V gene lost 6 bases and the J gene lost 9 bases, with 11 bases spanning the gap. CDR3 length: 11 amino acids. Germline CDR1 MNHEY, CDR2 SMNVEV (reference sequence). The chain's CDR3 is CASRGRDSYTF. The CDR3 DNA follows: TGTGCCAGCAGGGGAAGGGACAGCTACACCTTC.

This chain links TRBV6-6 with TRBJ2-3; TRBD1 is a possible D gene (6 bases). The CDR3 has 12 amino acids. Germline V gene data show CDR1 as MNHNY and CDR2 as SVGAGI (reference sequence). The V and J ends lost 4 bases and 6 bases respectively, with 8 bases between them. The CDR3 protein is CASSLTGDTQYF. Written as DNA, the CDR3 is TGTGCCAGCAGTTTAACAGGGGATACGCAGTATTTT.

V usage is TRBV11-2 and J usage is TRBJ2-7; no clear D. The CDR3 totals 14 residues. Germline lookup yields CDR1 SGHAT and CDR2 FQNNGV. V gave up 2 bases and J gave up 3 bases, with 11 bases separating them. CDR3 DNA sequence: TGTGCCAGCAGCTTAAGAGAGAGGATCTACGAGCAGTACTTC. Amino acids: CASSLRERIYEQYF. Full variable domain (missing parts from reference TRBV11-2 and TRBJ2-7): EAGVAQSPRYKIIEKRQSVAFWCNPISGHATLYWYQQILGQGPKLLIQFQNNGVVDDSQLPKDRFSAERLKGVDSTLKIQPAKLEDSAVYLCASSLRERIYEQYFGPGTRLTVT.

The genes are TRBV5-6 and TRBJ1-6; D is possibly TRBD1 (5 bases). Germline-derived CDR1 and CDR2 are SGHDT and YYEEEE. The ends were cut back, 0 bases at V and 0 bases at J, with 10 bases in the middle. The length of the CDR3 is 17 residues. The CDR3 is CASSLGQLSSYNSPLHF. CDR3 nucleotides: TGTGCCAGCAGCTTGGGACAGCTGAGCTCCTATAATTCACCCCTCCACTTT.

This clone was found a few times. This sequence joins TRBV6-6 and TRBJ1-2; tentative D call: TRBD1 (6 bases). Germline V gene lookup returns CDR1 MNHNY and CDR2 SVGAGI (reference sequence). V lost 2 bases and J 8 bases, leaving 15 bases between the germline ends. The CDR3 totals 14 residues. CDR3 in amino acids: CASSYLTGQSGYTF. CDR3 DNA: TGTGCCAGCAGTTACCTTACAGGGCAGTCCGGCTACACCTTC.

This clone was seen only a few times. The V and J genes are TRBV5-1 and TRBJ1-1, with TRBD1 identical over 9 bases. The CDR3 runs to 15 residues. The germline gives CDR1 SGHRS, CDR2 YFSETQ. The V segment lost 4 bases and the J segment 1 base; nucleotides outside the gene matches: 5. The CDR3: CASSPRDRENTEAFF. CDR3 sequence (DNA): TGCGCCAGCAGCCCCCGGGACAGGGAGAACACTGAAGCTTTCTTT.

The chain recombines TRBV7-9 with TRBJ1-3; D possibly corresponds to TRBD1 (5 bases). There are 16 residues in the CDR3. Trimming took 1 base from V and 4 from J, leaving 14 bases between them. The germline V gene encodes CDR1 SEHNR and CDR2 FQNEAQ (reference sequence). CDR3 region: CASSLEGGTAGNTIYF. CDR3 sequence (DNA): TGTGCCAGCAGCTTAGAGGGAGGGACCGCAGGAAACACCATATATTTT.

There are a few counts of this clone. The rearrangement joins TRBV19 to TRBJ1-5; a possible D gene is TRBD1 (6 bases). Trimming removed 9 bases at V and 4 bases at J, with 10 bases between. Germline V gene lookup returns CDR1 LNHDA and CDR2 SQIVND (reference sequence). The CDR3 extends over 12 amino acids. The CDR3 region is CASQGLNQPQHF. CDR3 bases: TGTGCCAGCCAGGGGCTGAATCAGCCCCAGCATTTT.

The V and J genes are TRBV11-2 and TRBJ1-2; 9 nucleotides agree with TRBD1. The germline V gene has CDR1 SGHAT and CDR2 FQNNGV. V shed 3 bases and J 6 bases; nucleotides not matched to a gene: 11. This CDR3 has 16 amino acids. The CDR3 sequence is CASSFDWTGALNGYTF. The CDR3 DNA follows: TGTGCCAGCAGCTTTGATTGGACAGGGGCGTTAAATGGCTACACCTTC. Complete variable domain (other parts from reference TRBV11-2 and TRBJ1-2): EAGVAQSPRYKIIEKRQSVAFWCNPISGHATLYWYQQILGQGPKLLIQFQNNGVVDDSQLPKDRFSAERLKGVDSTLKIQPAKLEDSAVYLCASSFDWTGALNGYTFGSGTRLTVV.

Note on this clone: The identical CDR3 is also encoded by other nucleotide sequences in the sample. The chain has TRBV6-5 and TRBJ1-6, with TRBD1 identical over 10 bases. Losses at the gene ends were 6 bases for V and 5 bases for J; bases not matched to a gene: 1. Germline V CDR1 and CDR2: MNHEY, SVGAGI. This CDR3 region has 14 residues. The CDR3 is CASRGTGDNSPLHF. The CDR3, as DNA: TGTGCCAGCAGGGGGACAGGGGATAATTCACCCCTCCACTTT.

The rearrangement links TRBV19 to TRBJ1-6; weak D call: TRBD1 (6 bases). Between the trimmed V and J ends, which lost 5 bases and 7 bases, there was a span of 12 bases. This CDR3 contains 14 residues. Germline V gene data show CDR1 as LNHDA and CDR2 as SQIVND (reference sequence). In DNA form, the CDR3 reads TGTGCCAGTAGTTCGGGACACCAGAATTCACCCCTCCACTTT. It is translated as CASSSGHQNSPLHF.

This chain connects TRBV19 to TRBJ1-1; 7 nucleotides align to TRBD1. The CDR3 contains 14 residues. The V gene end was trimmed by 7 bases and the J gene end by 1 base; junction bases not matched to a gene: 6. The germline V gene has CDR1 LNHDA and CDR2 SQIVND (reference sequence). This CDR3 is CASTGRGPNTEAFF. In DNA form, the CDR3 reads TGTGCCAGTACGGGAAGGGGGCCGAACACTGAAGCTTTCTTT.

The chain couples TRBV30 to TRBJ2-3, with TRBD2 identical over 7 bases. Germline CDR1 GTSNPN, CDR2 SVGIG (reference sequence). The CDR3 loop spans 16 amino acids. J gave up 2 bases and V 1 base, and 9 bases lay outside the gene matches. CDR3 protein: CAWSGETGGSTDTQYF. CDR3 bases: TGTGCCTGGAGTGGCGAGACGGGGGGATCCACAGATACGCAGTATTTT.

J is TRBJ2-6 and V is TRBV29-1; D not resolved. The CDR3 loop spans 14 amino acids. Per the germline V gene, CDR1 is SQVTM and CDR2 is ANQGSEA. V was clipped by 1 base and J by 0 bases, with 4 bases between them. The CDR3 here is CSVEGLSGANVLTF. In nucleotides, the CDR3 is TGCAGCGTTGAAGGGCTCTCTGGGGCCAACGTCCTGACTTTC.

This chain connects TRBV7-2 to TRBJ2-7; 11 bases map to TRBD2. V lost 0 bases to trimming and J lost 7 bases; unmatched junction nucleotides: 11. The CDR3 is 17 residues long. Per the germline V gene, CDR1 is SGHTA and CDR2 is FQGNSA. The CDR3 coding sequence is TGTGCCAGCAGCTTAGCCCCTAGCGGGGGGCCCCCTTGGGAGCAGTACTTC. This translates into CASSLAPSGGPPWEQYF.

The chain has TRBV15 and TRBJ1-4, with TRBD1 identical over 9 bases. Germline loops: CDR1 LNHNV, CDR2 YYDKDF (reference sequence). Germline trimming cut 3 bases from V and 7 bases from J; bases unmatched to any gene: 6. This CDR3 has 15 residues. The CDR3, as DNA: TGTGCCACCAGCAGGCCACAGGGGGCAGGTGAAAAACTGTTTTTT. Its translation is CATSRPQGAGEKLFF. The full variable domain, with the rest looked up from reference TRBV15 and TRBJ1-4, is DAMVIQNPRYQVTQFGKPVTLSCSQTLNHNVMYWYQQKSSQAPKLLFHYYDKDFNNEADTPDNFQSRRPNTSFCFLDIRSPGLGDTAMYLCATSRPQGAGEKLFFGSGTQLSVL.

The chain couples TRBV10-1 to TRBJ1-2; D perhaps matches TRBD1 (5 bases). Germline loops: CDR1 WNHNN, CDR2 SYGVQD (reference sequence). The CDR3 totals 14 residues. V lost 3 bases, J lost 4 bases, and 12 bases lay in between. The CDR3 here is CASSDTETAYGYTF. CDR3 nucleotide sequence: TGCGCCAGCAGTGATACCGAGACAGCCTATGGCTACACCTTC.

This rearrangement joins TRBV7-2 to TRBJ1-2, with unresolved D. The CDR3 runs to 15 residues. Germline CDR1 reads SGHTA; CDR2 reads FQGNSA. V was shortened by 4 bases and J by 8 bases, with 20 bases between the two germline ends. The CDR3 region has the DNA TGTGCCAGCAGCTACAGTCTGGCGGAGGGCGGCGGCTACACCTTC. This sequence encodes CASSYSLAEGGGYTF.

The DNA for the CDR3 is TGTGCCAGCTCAAAGGGGAGGGACGGCAATCAGCCCCAGCATTTT. Encoded protein: CASSKGRDGNQPQHF. V is TRBV18 and J is TRBJ1-5; D is perhaps TRBD1 (5 bases). This CDR3 is built from 15 residues. Germline V CDR1 and CDR2: KGHSH, LQKENI. Trimming took 5 bases from V and 2 from J, leaving 13 bases between them.

The chain links TRBV10-1 to TRBJ2-2; no firm D call. This CDR3 is 14 amino acids long. Trimming stripped 0 bases from V and 7 bases from J, with 9 bases between. In germline, CDR1 is WNHNN, CDR2 SYGVQD (reference sequence). The DNA of the CDR3 is TGCGCCAGCAGTGAGTCAGGCGGCGGCGGGGAGCTGTTTTTT. Translation: CASSESGGGGELFF.

Comment on this clone: The identical CDR3 is also encoded by other nucleotide sequences in the sample. This chain uses TRBV6-6 with TRBJ1-2, with 9 bases that match TRBD1. This CDR3 is built from 12 residues. V trimming: 8 bases; J trimming: 3 bases; junction bases outside the gene matches: 1. Per germline, CDR1 MNHNY and CDR2 SVGAGI (reference sequence). The CDR3 DNA follows: TGTGCCAGCCGACAGGGGGACTATGGCTACACCTTC. It translates to CASRQGDYGYTF.

This clone is a singleton in its sample. V is TRBV10-2 and J is TRBJ2-5; 9 bases fit TRBD2. From germline, CDR1 is WSHSY and CDR2 SAAADI. Trimming cost V 5 bases and J 6 bases; bases outside gene matches: 16. This CDR3 comprises 17 residues. CDR3: CASSKSMLAGGLQTQYF. The CDR3 DNA sequence: TGCGCCAGCAGTAAAAGCATGCTGGCGGGGGGGCTACAGACCCAGTACTTC.

The rearrangement uses TRBV12-5 and TRBJ2-3, with 8 bases fitting TRBD2. The CDR3 has 15 residues. J gave up 4 bases and V 5 bases, and 8 bases lay outside the gene matches. CDR1 LGHNT and CDR2 FRNRAP come from the germline V gene. CDR3 sequence: CASGLSGGSADTQYF. The CDR3 bases are TGTGCTAGTGGTCTGAGCGGGGGATCCGCAGATACGCAGTATTTT.